This T cell receptor (beta chain) was found in a study of cytomegalovirus exposure and HLA in healthy donors. This clone was recorded only once. The junction does not match germline at one end; this may be a read error. The primer mix had 60 Vbeta and 13 Jbeta primers. The data were produced by immunoSEQ multiplex PCR, yet TCRdb's version contains in-frame clones alone and is incomplete. The table includes tens of thousands of clones, around 77% detected once. Germline CDR1 and CDR2: MNHEY and SMNVEV (reference sequence). This CDR3 comprises 11 residues. V usage is TRBV27 and J usage is TRBJ1-1; TRBD1 matches at 8 bases. The sample taken for sequencing was PBMCs. The sequence was collected from a man in his sixties in good health and CMV-seronegative. The CDR3 here is CASSLDRGLEW. The CDR3 DNA follows: TGTGCCAGCAGTTTAGACAGGGGCCTCGAATGG.